What follows are 22 T cell receptor beta chains derived from one specimen sequenced in a study of PD-1 blockade in classical Hodgkin lymphoma. Time point described: newly diagnosed, previously untreated cHL patient sample. Isolation of CD4+ T cells from thawed PBMCs was performed by magnetic negative selection. Only in-frame clones appear in the TCRdb table, and some are missing; sequencing was by immunoSEQ multiplex PCR. The sample lists under 40,000 clones; about 88% were seen once. The sequenced sample was CD4+ T cells from blood. The receptors originated from a human donor with classical Hodgkin lymphoma.

The chain is built from TRBV2 and TRBJ1-4; 9 bases align to TRBD1. Germline trimming cut 6 bases from V and 6 bases from J; bases unmatched to any gene: 8. The CDR3 is 15 residues long. CDR1 and CDR2 from the germline V gene are SNHLY and FYNNEI. CDR3 protein: CASRVDRGTDEKLFF. As DNA, the CDR3 is TGTGCCAGCAGAGTCGACAGGGGGACGGATGAAAAACTGTTTTTT.

This clone was seen once. The rearrangement uses TRBV27 and TRBJ2-3, with D perhaps matching TRBD2 (6 bases). Germline loops: CDR1 MNHEY, CDR2 SMNVEV (reference sequence). Trimming left V 1 base short and J 3 bases short, with 11 bases between. The CDR3 is made up of 15 amino acids. CDR3 in DNA: TGTGCCAGCAGTTTATTCGGGAGTGAGACAGATACGCAGTATTTT. Its translation is CASSLFGSETDTQYF.

The rearrangement uses TRBV11-3 and TRBJ1-1; 9 nucleotides line up with TRBD1. The CDR3 is made up of 16 amino acids. Per the germline V gene, CDR1 is SGHNT and CDR2 is YENEEA. V lost 5 bases, J lost 1 base, and 8 bases stayed unmatched. Here the CDR3 DNA reads TGTGCCAGCAGCGGGCGGCCGGGACAGGGGAACACTGAAGCTTTCTTT. It specifies CASSGRPGQGNTEAFF. The variable domain in full, completed from reference TRBV11-3 and TRBJ1-1, reads EAGVVQSPRYKIIEKKQPVAFWCNPISGHNTLYWYLQNLGQGPELLIRYENEEAVDDSQLPKDRFSAERLKGVDSTLKIQPAELGDSAVYLCASSGRPGQGNTEAFFGQGTRLTVV.

This rearrangement joins TRBV10-3 to TRBJ2-5; D may be TRBD1 or TRBD2 (5 bases each). The V end was cut by 10 bases, the J end by 0 bases, with 15 bases between. The CDR3 contains 14 residues. Germline V gives CDR1 ENHRY, CDR2 SYGVKD. Here the CDR3 DNA reads TGTGCCACGAATCCCGGGACGTACCAAGAGACCCAGTACTTC. Protein product: CATNPGTYQETQYF.

V and J are TRBV28 and TRBJ2-5; D not certain. Germline V gives CDR1 MDHEN, CDR2 SYDVKM. The CDR3 spans 14 residues. The V end was cut by 5 bases, the J end by 5 bases, with 15 bases between. CDR3 protein: CASSSAFSRETQYF. CDR3 coding DNA: TGTGCCAGCAGTAGCGCCTTTTCCCGGGAGACCCAGTACTTC. Complete variable domain (other parts from reference TRBV28 and TRBJ2-5): DVKVTQSSRYLVKRTGEKVFLECVQDMDHENMFWYRQDPGLGLRLIYFSYDVKMKEKGDIPEGYSVSREKKERFSLILESASTNQTSMYLCASSSAFSRETQYFGPGTRLLVL.

The V gene is TRBV7-6, the J gene TRBJ2-1, with 11 bases fitting TRBD2. The CDR3 runs 18 residues. V was pared by 1 base and J by 4 bases, with 9 bases of the junction left unmatched. CDR1 and CDR2 (germline): SGHVS, FNYEAQ. The DNA of the CDR3 is TGTGCCAGCAGCTTAGAGCCACACCTAGCGGGAGGATACAATGAGCAGTTCTTC. Amino acids: CASSLEPHLAGGYNEQFF.

This rearrangement joins TRBV4-2 to TRBJ2-1; TRBD2 might be the D (6 bases). V lost 4 bases, J lost 10 bases, and 11 bases lay in between. The CDR3 extends over 12 amino acids. The V gene's germline CDR1 is LGHNA and CDR2 YNFKEQ. The CDR3, as DNA: TGTGCCAGCAGCCTACGACGGGGGGAGCAGTTCTTC. It codes for CASSLRRGEQFF.

The chain uses TRBV19 and TRBJ2-2; 11 positions agree with TRBD2. V gave up 5 bases and J gave up 3 bases; unmatched junction bases: 2. The CDR3 is made up of 15 amino acids. The germline CDR1 and CDR2 sequences are LNHDA and SQIVND (reference sequence). The CDR3 region is CASSSLAGDTGELFF. The CDR3 coding sequence is TGTGCCAGTAGTTCACTAGCGGGGGACACCGGGGAGCTGTTTTTT.

The chain couples TRBV5-4 to TRBJ2-5; 10 bases are a match to TRBD2. Trimming took 4 bases from V and 1 from J; bases not matched to a gene: 4. The CDR3 is 15 residues long. Germline V gene sequence: CDR1 SGHNT, CDR2 YYREEE (reference sequence). Here the CDR3 DNA reads TGTGCCAGCAGCCTCGGACTAGCGGTCCAAGAGACCCAGTACTTC. Translation: CASSLGLAVQETQYF.

The chain carries TRBV6-1 and TRBJ2-2; D not certain. Germline V gene lookup returns CDR1 MNHNS and CDR2 SASEGT. CDR3 size: 15 residues. V was cut by 7 bases and J by 1 base, with 13 bases left in between. The CDR3: CASTVFPENTGELFF. CDR3 sequence (DNA): TGTGCCAGCACTGTTTTCCCCGAGAACACCGGGGAGCTGTTTTTT.

The genes are TRBV4-1 and TRBJ1-3; D gene uncertain. CDR1 and CDR2 (germline): MGHRA, YSYEKL. The V gene lost 3 bases and the J gene lost 2 bases, with 17 bases spanning the gap. The CDR3 has 17 residues. The CDR3 is CASSQGSGFRTGNTIYF. The CDR3 coding sequence is TGCGCCAGCAGCCAGGGGTCGGGATTCAGAACTGGAAACACCATATATTTT.

DNA of the CDR3: TGTGCCAGCAGTTTAGCGGGAGGGGGAAGGACCAAAAACATTCAGTACTTC. Its translation is CASSLAGGGRTKNIQYF. The J gene is TRBJ2-4, the V gene TRBV28, with 9 bases matching TRBD2. Germline trimming cut 2 bases from V and 2 bases from J; bases unmatched to any gene: 7. The CDR3 has 17 residues. Germline CDR1 reads MDHEN; CDR2 reads SYDVKM.

The chain couples TRBV7-2 to TRBJ1-4; tentatively, D is TRBD1 (6 bases). Germline V gene lookup returns CDR1 SGHTA and CDR2 FQGNSA. Trimming shortened V by 3 bases and J by 8 bases, and 13 bases separated the two germline ends. CDR3 length equals 14 residues. This CDR3 is CASSFGMGGEKLFF. The CDR3, as DNA: TGTGCCAGCAGCTTCGGGATGGGGGGCGAAAAACTGTTTTTT.

The chain employs TRBV10-1 and TRBJ2-7; D may be TRBD2 (6 bases). Germline V gives CDR1 WNHNN, CDR2 SYGVQD (reference sequence). Trimming removed 2 bases at V and 2 bases at J, with 7 bases between. CDR3 length equals 13 residues. CDR3 loop: CASSELATYEQYF. The CDR3, as DNA: TGCGCCAGCAGTGAGCTAGCGACCTACGAGCAGTACTTC.

V gene TRBV25-1 combines with J gene TRBJ2-1, with 7 bases identical to TRBD2. The V segment lost 3 bases and the J segment 5 bases; nucleotides outside the gene matches: 7. This CDR3 has 15 amino acids. Germline CDR1 and CDR2: MGHDK and SYGVNS. The CDR3: CASSDWGRGNNEQFF. The CDR3, as DNA: TGTGCCAGCAGTGATTGGGGGAGGGGAAACAATGAGCAGTTCTTC.

The chain links TRBV29-1 to TRBJ2-1; 9 nucleotides line up with TRBD2. Trimming took 0 bases from V and 6 from J; bases not matched to a gene: 3. This CDR3 is 14 amino acids long. Germline CDR1 and CDR2: SQVTM and ANQGSEA. CDR3 residues: CSVEDSGRGNEQFF. CDR3 nucleotide sequence: TGCAGCGTTGAAGATAGCGGGAGAGGCAATGAGCAGTTCTTC.

This chain links TRBV29-1 with TRBJ2-5; TRBD2 agrees at 9 bases. Unmatched junction bases numbered 4, after V lost 4 bases and J lost 4 bases. This CDR3 contains 13 residues. Germline V gene lookup returns CDR1 SQVTM and CDR2 ANQGSEA. CDR3 DNA: TGCAGCGTTGGCGGGAGGGCGATAGAGACCCAGTACTTC. It translates to CSVGGRAIETQYF.

This clone has just one count. The V call is TRBV9, the J call TRBJ2-1, with 8 bases that match TRBD2. Looked up from germline, CDR1 is SGDLS and CDR2 is YYNGEE. J gave up 4 bases and V 4 bases, and 7 bases lay outside the gene matches. The CDR3 is 15 residues long. CDR3 sequence: CASSFGASGYNEQFF. DNA for the CDR3: TGTGCCAGCAGCTTCGGGGCTAGCGGGTACAATGAGCAGTTCTTC.

J is TRBJ2-2 and V is TRBV14, with D maybe TRBD2 (5 bases). The germline gives CDR1 SGHDN, CDR2 FVKESK. The V end was cut by 0 bases, the J end by 7 bases, with 12 bases between. CDR3 length equals 15 residues. The CDR3 DNA sequence: TGTGCCAGCAGCCAAGATCTTTCCGGGGTCGGGGAGCTGTTTTTT. It is translated as CASSQDLSGVGELFF.

V gene TRBV7-3 combines with J gene TRBJ1-5, with D perhaps matching TRBD1 (5 bases). Germline loops: CDR1 SGHTA, CDR2 FQGTGA. V lost 6 bases to trimming and J lost 3 bases, with 9 bases between them. This CDR3 is 13 amino acids long. The CDR3 coding sequence is TGTGCCAGCAGTTCGGGACCCAATCAGCCCCAGCATTTT. This codes for CASSSGPNQPQHF. Full variable domain (missing parts from reference TRBV7-3 and TRBJ1-5): GAGVSQTPSNKVTEKGKYVELRCDPISGHTALYWYRQSLGQGPEFLIYFQGTGAADDSGLPNDRFFAVRPEGSVSTLKIQRTERGDSAVYLCASSSGPNQPQHFGDGTRLSIL.

The chain carries TRBV7-2 and TRBJ1-5; 8 bases line up with TRBD1. This CDR3 spans 16 amino acids. Germline CDR1 is SGHTA and CDR2 is FQGNSA. J gave up 3 bases and V 1 base, and 5 bases lay outside the gene matches. CDR3 in amino acids: CASSLVGTGYNQPQHF. In DNA form, the CDR3 reads TGTGCCAGCAGCTTAGTAGGGACAGGCTACAATCAGCCCCAGCATTTT. The full variable domain, with the rest looked up from reference TRBV7-2 and TRBJ1-5, is GAGVSQSPSNKVTEKGKDVELRCDPISGHTALYWYRQSLGQGLEFLIYFQGNSAPDKSGLPSDRFSAERTGGSVSTLTIQRTQQEDSAVYLCASSLVGTGYNQPQHFGDGTRLSIL.

This clone turned up a few times. V usage is TRBV11-2 and J usage is TRBJ1-2; D ambiguous. The V and J ends lost 5 bases and 6 bases respectively, with 7 bases between them. This CDR3 comprises 11 residues. The germline gives CDR1 SGHAT, CDR2 FQNNGV. The CDR3 nucleotides read TGTGCCAGCAGCCCCTCCCATGGCTACACCTTC. Amino acid sequence: CASSPSHGYTF.